Below, 6 T cell receptor beta chains from the same sample are listed, as sequenced in a study of blood T cell repertoires in COVID-19. Profiled with immunoSEQ multiplex PCR; TCRdb holds only in-frame clones, not every one. The repertoire holds a few hundred thousand clones, with more than 75% as singletons. Sequencing was carried out using PBMCs or T cells enriched from blood (not recorded which). These receptors originate from a woman younger than 35 who had recovered from COVID-19.

The V and J genes are TRBV7-8 and TRBJ1-1; 7 bases match TRBD1. Germline CDR1 and CDR2: SGHVS and FQNEAQ. CDR3 length: 16 residues. V was clipped by 5 bases and J by 4 bases; unmatched bases: 13. The chain's CDR3 is CASSSLRGVYGTEAFF. The CDR3 DNA reads as TGTGCCAGCAGCAGCCTCAGGGGGGTTTATGGCACTGAAGCTTTCTTT.

The chain links TRBV5-1 to TRBJ1-1; D perhaps matches TRBD1 (5 bases). The V end lost 0 bases, the J end lost 1 base, and 10 bases lay between the germline ends. This CDR3 is 15 amino acids long. Germline lookup yields CDR1 SGHRS and CDR2 YFSETQ. DNA of the CDR3: TGCGCCAGCAGCTTGGCCTGGGGGGAGAACACTGAAGCTTTCTTT. Its protein product is CASSLAWGENTEAFF.

The chain uses TRBV4-1 and TRBJ1-1; D gene uncertain. This CDR3 has 14 amino acids. From germline, CDR1 is MGHRA and CDR2 YSYEKL. The germline V and J ends were trimmed by 2 bases and 11 bases, with 18 bases remaining between them. CDR3 coding DNA: TGCGCCAGCAGCCAAATTTCACTGAGGGTAGGGGCTTTCTTT. Its translation is CASSQISLRVGAFF.

The chain combines TRBV7-3 with TRBJ2-5, with a weak D call TRBD1 (5 bases). CDR1 and CDR2 (germline): SGHTA, FQGTGA. Trimming removed 5 bases from V and 2 bases from J, with 9 bases in between. The CDR3 is 13 amino acids. The CDR3 bases are TGTGCCAGCAGCCCGACAGCTCAAGAGACCCAGTACTTC. Its protein product is CASSPTAQETQYF.

The J gene is TRBJ2-2, the V gene TRBV3-1 (or the pseudogene TRBV3-2); TRBD1 matches at 7 bases. Germline V gene data show CDR1 as LGHDT and CDR2 as YNNKEL (reference sequence). The CDR3 has 14 amino acids. Trimming removed 8 bases from V and 3 bases from J; junction bases left unmatched: 6. The CDR3 protein is CASGQQGHTGELFF. CDR3 in DNA: TGTGCCAGCGGGCAACAGGGGCACACCGGGGAGCTGTTTTTT.

The chain combines TRBV19 with TRBJ1-2; no clear D. The ends were cut back, 0 bases at V and 2 bases at J, with 7 bases in the middle. The CDR3 is 14 amino acids. Germline CDR1 is LNHDA and CDR2 is SQIVND (reference sequence). CDR3 loop: CASSIEGRNYGYTF. CDR3 bases: TGTGCCAGTAGTATAGAGGGCAGAAACTATGGCTACACCTTC.